The 30 T cell receptor beta chains listed next were all sequenced from one sample in a study of blood T cell repertoires in COVID-19. Libraries were prepared by immunoSEQ multiplex PCR; TCRdb keeps only in-frame clonotypes and omits some of them. The table shows roughly 150,000 clones, with more than 65% occurring only once. Sequences were obtained from peripheral blood. Receptor source: a woman of 80 years or more with acute or convalescent COVID-19.

In this sample, this clone turned up a few times. The J gene is TRBJ1-5, the V gene TRBV19; no clear D gene. The CDR3 runs to 14 residues. Germline CDR1 is LNHDA and CDR2 is SQIVND (reference sequence). V was shortened by 5 bases and J by 0 bases, with 8 bases between the two germline ends. The CDR3 DNA sequence: TGTGCCAGTAGTCTCTACAGTAGCAATCAGCCCCAGCATTTT. Translation: CASSLYSSNQPQHF.

The V and J genes are TRBV2 and TRBJ1-2; a possible D gene is TRBD1 (5 bases). Between the trimmed V and J ends, which lost 7 bases and 4 bases, there was a span of 16 bases. Germline V gene sequence: CDR1 SNHLY, CDR2 FYNNEI. The CDR3 totals 14 residues. In DNA, the CDR3 is TGTGCCAGCAAGCCCCCGACAGCTGTCTATGGCTACACCTTC. Amino acids: CASKPPTAVYGYTF. The whole variable domain, remainder taken from reference TRBV2 and TRBJ1-2, is EPEVTQTPSHQVTQMGQEVILRCVPISNHLYFYWYRQILGQKVEFLVSFYNNEISEKSEIFDDQFSVERPDGSNFTLKIRSTKLEDSAMYFCASKPPTAVYGYTFGSGTRLTVV.

This clone was counted once. This CDR3 is CASSQDGTSRVGRQFF. In DNA, the CDR3 is TGTGCCAGCAGCCAAGATGGGACTAGCAGGGTCGGGCGGCAGTTCTTC. The rearrangement uses TRBV4-2 and TRBJ2-1; 9 nucleotides line up with TRBD2. The CDR3 is 16 residues long. The germline gives CDR1 LGHNA, CDR2 YNFKEQ. V was pared by 0 bases and J by 12 bases, with 12 bases of the junction left unmatched.

The chain recombines TRBV18 with TRBJ2-2; D possibly corresponds to TRBD1 (6 bases). CDR3 length equals 14 residues. V lost 6 bases and J lost 2, with 10 bases in between. Germline values: CDR1 KGHSH, CDR2 LQKENI. CDR3 protein: CASSPGTNTGELFF. The CDR3 DNA reads as TGTGCCAGCTCCCCCGGGACAAACACCGGGGAGCTGTTTTTT.

V is TRBV19 and J is TRBJ2-3; no firm D call. The CDR3 runs 14 residues. The V end was cut by 3 bases, the J end by 4 bases, with 11 bases between. In germline, CDR1 is LNHDA, CDR2 SQIVND (reference sequence). As DNA, the CDR3 is TGTGCCAGTAGTATTACTCCGCCTTCAGATACGCAGTATTTT. It yields the protein CASSITPPSDTQYF. Full variable domain (missing parts from reference TRBV19 and TRBJ2-3): DGGITQSPKYLFRKEGQNVTLSCEQNLNHDAMYWYRQDPGQGLRLIYYSQIVNDFQKGDIAEGYSVSREKKESFPLTVTSAQKNPTAFYLCASSITPPSDTQYFGPGTRLTVL.

The chain joins TRBV10-3 to TRBJ2-5; the match to TRBD1 covers 9 bases. The CDR3 totals 14 residues. Germline V lookup: CDR1 ENHRY, CDR2 SYGVKD. The junction had 5 bases not matched to a gene; V was cut back by 4 bases and J by 5 bases. The CDR3 DNA reads as TGTGCCATCAGTGCGGGACAGGGCGGTGAGACCCAGTACTTC. This encodes CAISAGQGGETQYF.

The chain uses TRBV3-1 (or the pseudogene TRBV3-2) and TRBJ2-1; D uncertain. This CDR3 has 15 residues. Germline V lookup: CDR1 LGHDT, CDR2 YNNKEL (reference sequence). The V gene lost 1 base and the J gene lost 8 bases, with 15 bases spanning the gap. The CDR3 nucleotides are TGTGCCAGCAGCCAAGGAAGAGGTGTCTGGGATGAGCAGTTCTTC. Translating gives CASSQGRGVWDEQFF.

This clone showed up just a few times. This chain connects TRBV4-1 to TRBJ2-7, with TRBD2 as a possible D gene (7 bases). This CDR3 has 15 amino acids. From germline, CDR1 is MGHRA and CDR2 YSYEKL. The ends were cut back, 4 bases at V and 4 bases at J, with 17 bases in the middle. CDR3 sequence: CASSLGGPGPYEQYF. DNA for the CDR3: TGCGCCAGCAGCCTCGGGGGGCCGGGGCCATACGAGCAGTACTTC.

The chain employs TRBV11-2 and TRBJ1-2; maybe TRBD1 (5 bases). CDR1 is SGHAT, CDR2 FQNNGV, per germline. The V end lost 0 bases, the J end lost 6 bases, and 14 bases lay between the germline ends. The CDR3 has 15 residues. The DNA of the CDR3 is TGTGCCAGCAGCTTAGATGAGTGGGGGACTAATGGCTACACCTTC. This gives the protein CASSLDEWGTNGYTF.

This sequence joins TRBV7-2 and TRBJ1-4; 8 bases match TRBD1. CDR3 length: 15 residues. The germline V gene has CDR1 SGHTA and CDR2 FQGNSA. The trim removed 1 base at V and 6 bases at J, leaving 4 bases unmatched. CDR3 loop: CASSLGRGRDEKLFF. The CDR3, as DNA: TGTGCCAGCAGCTTAGGCAGGGGGCGCGATGAAAAACTGTTTTTT.

The rearrangement joins TRBV10-3 to TRBJ1-6; perhaps TRBD1 as D (5 bases). The germline V gene encodes CDR1 ENHRY and CDR2 SYGVKD. This CDR3 region has 13 residues. V lost 6 bases to trimming and J lost 8 bases, with 11 bases between them. The CDR3 sequence: CAISIDSDSPLHF. The CDR3 nucleotides are TGTGCCATCAGCATTGACAGTGATTCACCCCTCCACTTT.

V is TRBV7-6 and J is TRBJ2-7; TRBD1 agrees at 8 bases. This CDR3 region has 13 residues. In germline, CDR1 is SGHVS, CDR2 FNYEAQ. With 5 bases clipped from V and 3 bases from J, the junction kept 3 bases outside the gene matches. CDR3 loop: CASSKDRDYEQYF. DNA for the CDR3: TGTGCCAGCAGCAAGGACAGGGACTACGAGCAGTACTTC. The whole variable domain, remainder taken from reference TRBV7-6 and TRBJ2-7, is GAGVSQSPRYKVTKRGQDVALRCDPISGHVSLYWYRQALGQGPEFLTYFNYEAQQDKSGLPNDRFSAERPEGSISTLTIQRTEQRDSAMYRCASSKDRDYEQYFGPGTRLTVT.

The sample holds many counts of this clone. V gene TRBV5-1 combines with J gene TRBJ2-7; 7 bases agree with TRBD1. The germline CDR1 and CDR2 sequences are SGHRS and YFSETQ. The trim removed 0 bases at V and 3 bases at J, leaving 3 bases unmatched. CDR3 length: 14 residues. CDR3 coding DNA: TGCGCCAGCAGCTTGGCCGGGACAGACTACGAGCAGTACTTC. It yields the protein CASSLAGTDYEQYF.

The chain is built from TRBV6-6 and TRBJ2-7; 8 bases align to TRBD2. With 6 bases clipped from V and 3 bases from J, the junction kept 10 bases outside the gene matches. The CDR3 length is 15 residues. Germline-derived CDR1 and CDR2 are MNHNY and SVGAGI (reference sequence). The CDR3 nucleotides read TGTGCCAGCAGACGCAAGCGGGAGATAAACTACGAGCAGTACTTC. It codes for CASRRKREINYEQYF.

J is TRBJ2-7 and V is TRBV2; 11 bases align to TRBD2. CDR1 and CDR2 from the germline V gene are SNHLY and FYNNEI. The J segment lost 2 bases and the V segment lost 7 bases, leaving 7 bases of the junction unmatched. The CDR3 is made up of 15 amino acids. CDR3 loop: CASNRGLAVPYEQYF. CDR3 nucleotide sequence: TGTGCCAGCAATCGGGGACTAGCGGTTCCCTACGAGCAGTACTTC.

V is TRBV2 and J is TRBJ1-1; perhaps TRBD1 as D (5 bases). CDR3 length: 15 amino acids. Trimming left V 0 bases short and J 1 base short, with 9 bases between. Germline V gene data show CDR1 as SNHLY and CDR2 as FYNNEI. CDR3 coding DNA: TGTGCCAGCAGTGAAGCGCGGGGGGGGAACACTGAAGCTTTCTTT. This translates into CASSEARGGNTEAFF.

Concerning this clone itself: With a much larger clone just one base away, this may be a read error. The chain employs TRBV28 and TRBJ2-7, with 9 bases matching TRBD2. Per germline, CDR1 MDHEN and CDR2 SYDVKM. V shed 6 bases, J shed 0 bases, and the junction held 3 bases outside the gene matches. The CDR3 extends over 14 amino acids. CDR3 protein: CASSLSGSSYEQYF. In DNA form, the CDR3 reads TGTGCCAGCAGCCTTAGCGGGAGCTCCTACGAGCAGTACTTC.

The chain links TRBV6-6 to TRBJ1-1; 10 positions agree with TRBD1. V was pared by 2 bases and J by 6 bases, with 3 bases of the junction left unmatched. Germline V lookup: CDR1 MNHNY, CDR2 SVGAGI (reference sequence). CDR3 length: 14 amino acids. The CDR3 nucleotides are TGTGCCAGCAGTTACGACAGGGGGCGGTCTGAAGCTTTCTTT. This sequence encodes CASSYDRGRSEAFF.

The J gene is TRBJ1-5, the V gene TRBV10-3, with D perhaps matching TRBD1 (6 bases). This CDR3 spans 15 amino acids. The germline CDR1 and CDR2 sequences are ENHRY and SYGVKD. Trimming took 6 bases from V and 5 from J, leaving 17 bases between them. The CDR3 protein is CAISRQFKGDQPQHF. The DNA for the CDR3 is TGTGCCATCAGCAGACAGTTTAAGGGGGATCAGCCCCAGCATTTT.

The gene calls are TRBV7-3 and TRBJ2-7, with 12 nucleotides matching TRBD2. The CDR3 runs to 18 residues. Per the germline V gene, CDR1 is SGHTA and CDR2 is FQGTGA. With 0 bases clipped from V and 0 bases from J, the junction kept 6 bases outside the gene matches. This chain's CDR3 is CASSLTHRTSGASYEQYF. CDR3 sequence (DNA): TGTGCCAGCAGCTTAACGCACCGGACTAGCGGGGCCTCCTACGAGCAGTACTTC. Full variable domain (rest looked up from reference TRBV7-3 and TRBJ2-7): GAGVSQTPSNKVTEKGKYVELRCDPISGHTALYWYRQSLGQGPEFLIYFQGTGAADDSGLPNDRFFAVRPEGSVSTLKIQRTERGDSAVYLCASSLTHRTSGASYEQYFGPGTRLTVT.

This sequence joins TRBV15 and TRBJ1-4, with 7 positions matching TRBD1. Germline-derived CDR1 and CDR2 are LNHNV and YYDKDF (reference sequence). The CDR3 runs to 17 residues. Trimming took 1 base from V and 6 from J; bases not matched to a gene: 11. The CDR3 loop is CATSRALGTVRDEKLFF. The CDR3, as DNA: TGTGCCACCAGCAGAGCGCTAGGGACAGTCCGGGATGAAAAACTGTTTTTT.

V and J are TRBV6-6 and TRBJ2-1; TRBD1 is a possible D gene (6 bases). The CDR3 consists of 16 residues. V was clipped by 5 bases and J by 4 bases, with 18 bases between them. Per the germline V gene, CDR1 is MNHNY and CDR2 is SVGAGI (reference sequence). The CDR3 nucleotides are TGTGCCAGCAGTCGATACAGGACAGTACAATACAATGAGCAGTTCTTC. It specifies CASSRYRTVQYNEQFF.

This sequence joins TRBV24-1 and TRBJ2-7; the match to TRBD1 covers 7 bases. Germline CDR1 KGHDR, CDR2 SFDVKD. The CDR3 has 15 residues. Losses at the gene ends were 4 bases for V and 3 bases for J; bases not matched to a gene: 8. The CDR3 sequence is CATSDPRDSGYEQYF. The CDR3 DNA reads as TGTGCCACCAGTGACCCTCGGGACAGCGGCTACGAGCAGTACTTC.

The J gene is TRBJ2-1, the V gene TRBV19; 12 bases line up with TRBD1. This CDR3 is 14 amino acids long. Looked up from germline, CDR1 is LNHDA and CDR2 is SQIVND (reference sequence). The ends lost 6 bases at V and 7 bases at J; junction bases unmatched: 4. The CDR3 DNA is TGTGCCAGTAGGAGGGACAGGGGGCTTAATGAGCAGTTCTTC. This encodes CASRRDRGLNEQFF. Looking up the rest from reference TRBV19 and TRBJ2-1 gives the full variable domain: DGGITQSPKYLFRKEGQNVTLSCEQNLNHDAMYWYRQDPGQGLRLIYYSQIVNDFQKGDIAEGYSVSREKKESFPLTVTSAQKNPTAFYLCASRRDRGLNEQFFGPGTRLTVL.

The chain joins TRBV7-2 to TRBJ1-5; TRBD1 matches 9 bases. Trimming took 5 bases from V and 0 from J; bases not matched to a gene: 5. CDR3 size: 16 residues. Looked up from germline, CDR1 is SGHTA and CDR2 is FQGNSA. The CDR3 DNA follows: TGTGCCAGCAGCGCACAGGGGGCCTATAGCAATCAGCCCCAGCATTTT. Its translation is CASSAQGAYSNQPQHF.

This rearrangement joins TRBV15 to TRBJ1-4; TRBD1 matches 9 bases. The V gene's germline CDR1 is LNHNV and CDR2 YYDKDF (reference sequence). Trimming at V came to 4 bases and at J to 1 base, leaving 1 base not matched to a gene. The CDR3 loop spans 15 amino acids. The CDR3, as DNA: TGTGCCACCAGCATGGACAGGGGAACTAATGAAAAACTGTTTTTT. Its protein is CATSMDRGTNEKLFF.

This clone appeared once. V usage is TRBV5-6 and J usage is TRBJ1-2; TRBD1 might be the D (6 bases). Germline values: CDR1 SGHDT, CDR2 YYEEEE. Trimming shortened V by 0 bases and J by 4 bases, and 19 bases separated the two germline ends. The CDR3 extends over 17 amino acids. The CDR3 nucleotides read TGTGCCAGCAGCTTGGTCGGGGGGCCCGAGAGGCGCTATGGCTACACCTTC. It is translated as CASSLVGGPERRYGYTF. The full variable domain, its missing parts supplied by reference TRBV5-6 and TRBJ1-2, is DAGVTQSPTHLIKTRGQQVTLRCSPKSGHDTVSWYQQALGQGPQFIFQYYEEEERQRGNFPDRFSGHQFPNYSSELNVNALLLGDSALYLCASSLVGGPERRYGYTFGSGTRLTVV.

This chain joins TRBV3-1 (or the pseudogene TRBV3-2) and TRBJ1-4; 8 bases match TRBD1. CDR3 length equals 14 residues. CDR1 is LGHDT, CDR2 YNNKEL, per germline (reference sequence). V gave up 6 bases and J gave up 7 bases; unmatched junction bases: 7. CDR3 DNA: TGTGCCAGCAGGGGGACAGGAAGAGGTGAAAAACTGTTTTTT. It specifies CASRGTGRGEKLFF.

V and J are TRBV5-1 and TRBJ1-2; 8 bases align to TRBD1. CDR3 size: 15 residues. The junction had 9 bases not matched to a gene; V was cut back by 3 bases and J by 5 bases. Germline CDR1 reads SGHRS; CDR2 reads YFSETQ. CDR3 in DNA: TGCGCCAGCAGCTCTGACGGGACAGGTCTATATGGCTACACCTTC. Encoded protein: CASSSDGTGLYGYTF. Full variable domain (rest looked up from reference TRBV5-1 and TRBJ1-2): KAGVTQTPRYLIKTRGQQVTLSCSPISGHRSVSWYQQTPGQGLQFLFEYFSETQRNKGNFPGRFSGRQFSNSRSEMNVSTLELGDSALYLCASSSDGTGLYGYTFGSGTRLTVV.

The CDR3 protein is CASSYGLVEETQYF. DNA for the CDR3: TGTGCCAGCAGCTACGGACTAGTTGAAGAGACCCAGTACTTC. The chain carries TRBV7-9 and TRBJ2-5; the match to TRBD2 covers 7 bases. This CDR3 contains 14 residues. Trimming took 4 bases from V and 3 from J; bases not matched to a gene: 5. The germline CDR1 and CDR2 sequences are SEHNR and FQNEAQ (reference sequence).